The rows below give T cell receptor beta chains drawn from one sample of a study of blood T cell repertoires in COVID-19. Only in-frame clones appear in the TCRdb table, and some are missing; sequencing was by immunoSEQ multiplex PCR. Counted here are 200,000 to 250,000 clones, approximately 86% occurring once; the ten biggest clones make up more than 1.4%. Sequenced input: peripheral blood. These receptors all stem from a man younger than 35 with active or convalescent COVID-19. CDR3s include the opening cysteine and the closing phenylalanine or tryptophan. Each record gives: J gene, clone size, D gene, V gene, CDR3 DNA, CDR3 protein. A D gene is named only where the DNA matches it firmly. Clone size is not always given. Where it is, it says once, few, many or a class for expanded clones.

TRBJ1-1 | . | . | TRBV24-1 | TGTGCCACCAGTGATTTCAGGGAAAGGAGAGCTTTCTTT | CATSDFRERRAFF
TRBJ2-6 | . | TRBD1 | TRBV4-3 | TGCGCCAGCAGCCAAGATCGAGGGACAGGGGGCTTCTCTGGGGCCAACGTCCTGACTTTC | CASSQDRGTGGFSGANVLTF
TRBJ1-1 | . | . | TRBV27 | TGTGCCAGCAGTTTAGGAGACGGAAACACTGAAGCTTTCTTT | CASSLGDGNTEAFF
TRBJ2-1 | . | TRBD1 | TRBV7-9 | TGTGCCAGCAGACCGGGACAGGGTTACAATGAGCAGTTCTTC | CASRPGQGYNEQFF
TRBJ1-4 | . | . | TRBV9 | TGTGCCAGCAGCGTAGGGCCAGGCCTTAATGAAAAACTGTTTTTT | CASSVGPGLNEKLFF
TRBJ1-4 | . | TRBD1 | TRBV28 | TGTGCCAGCAGTTCCGGTTTTACAGGGGGCACGTGGGAAAAACTGTTTTTT | CASSSGFTGGTWEKLFF
TRBJ2-3 | . | TRBD2 | TRBV9 | TGTGCCAGAGCGCGGGATGGGAATAAAGCGGGAGCGAGCACAGATACGCAGTATTTT | CARARDGNKAGASTDTQYF
TRBJ1-1 | . | . | TRBV6-5 | TGTGCCAGCAGTTACTCACTCGGGGACACTGAAGCTTTCTTT | CASSYSLGDTEAFF
TRBJ2-3 | . | TRBD2 | TRBV13 | TGTGCCAGCAGCTTAAGCACTAGCGGGAGCTACACGCAGTATTTT | CASSLSTSGSYTQYF
TRBJ2-7 | . | . | TRBV4-2 | TGTGCCAGCAGCCAAGTTAGGGCCCGGGACTTCGCCTACGAGCAGTACTTC | CASSQVRARDFAYEQYF
TRBJ2-7 | . | TRBD1 | TRBV19 | TGTGCCAGTAGTATAGGGCAGGGGGCAACCTACGAGCAGTACTTC | CASSIGQGATYEQYF
TRBJ2-2 | . | TRBD1 | TRBV18 | TGTGCCAGCACAGGGGGGACTCCAACAGACGGGGAGCTGTTTTTT | CASTGGTPTDGELFF
TRBJ2-6 | . | . | TRBV19 | TGTGCCAGTAGAATACAGGGTTACTCTGGGGCCAACGTCCTGACTTTC | CASRIQGYSGANVLTF
TRBJ2-3 | . | . | TRBV6-6 | TGTGCCAGCAGTTATCGCCGCGGCACAGATACGCAGTATTTT | CASSYRRGTDTQYF
TRBJ2-5 | . | . | TRBV12-3/TRBV12-4 | TGTGCCAGCAGTTTAGAAGGGGGGACCCAGTACTTC | CASSLEGGTQYF
TRBJ1-2 | . | TRBD1 | TRBV11-2 | TGTGCCAGCAGCCGCGGGACAGGGTATGGCTACACCTTC | CASSRGTGYGYTF
TRBJ1-4 | . | . | TRBV4-2 | TGTGCCAGCAGCCAGGCGGATAGGTCAACTAATGAAAAACTGTTTTTT | CASSQADRSTNEKLFF
TRBJ2-1 | . | TRBD1 | TRBV19 | TGTGCCAGTAGTAGCGGGACAGGGGGTAATGAGCAGTTCTTC | CASSSGTGGNEQFF
TRBJ2-5 | . | TRBD2 | TRBV11-2 | TGTGCCAGCAGCTTAGTAGTAGCGGGCCAAGAGACCCAGTACTTC | CASSLVVAGQETQYF
TRBJ2-2 | many | . | TRBV19 | TGTGCCAGTAGTCTACCCGGGGGTAGCCCAAACACCGGGGAGCTGTTTTTT | CASSLPGGSPNTGELFF
TRBJ1-2 | . | . | TRBV5-1 | TGCGCCAGCAGCGGGGGCCCTTCCTTTAACTATGGCTACACCTTC | CASSGGPSFNYGYTF
TRBJ1-6 | . | . | TRBV14 | TGTGCCAGCAGCCAGACTGACAGCAATAATTCACCCCTCCACTTT | CASSQTDSNNSPLHF
TRBJ1-4 | many | . | TRBV6-2/TRBV6-3 | TGTGCCAGCAGTTACGTTAGGGGCGTCGAGGAAAAACTGTTTTTT | CASSYVRGVEEKLFF
TRBJ1-3 | few | . | TRBV5-6 | TGTGCCAGCAGCTTATCTTTAACAGGACATGGAAACACCATATATTTT | CASSLSLTGHGNTIYF
TRBJ1-1 | . | . | TRBV6-5 | TGTGCCAGCAGTTACGGCAGTGGGGGGTTCACTGAAGCTTTCTTT | CASSYGSGGFTEAFF
TRBJ2-3 | . | . | TRBV7-2 | TGTGCCAGCAGCCCAGACAGGTGGAGTAGCACAGATACGCAGTATTTT | CASSPDRWSSTDTQYF
TRBJ1-1 | . | TRBD1 | TRBV19 | TGTGCCAGTAGTATTTTGGACGCGGGGACAGACCTTTACACTGAAGCTTTCTTT | CASSILDAGTDLYTEAFF
TRBJ1-1 | . | TRBD1 | TRBV14 | TGTGCCAGCGGGGACAGCTCGAACACTGAAGCTTTCTTT | CASGDSSNTEAFF